Shown below are 21 T cell receptor beta chains from a single sample sequenced in a study of chemoradiotherapy in HPV16-positive cancers. Produced via immunoSEQ multiplex PCR; TCRdb's table is partial and in-frame only. The sample shows thousands of clones, around 80% of them seen only once. The specimen was tumor tissue, collected from a patient who underwent chemoradiotherapy. All receptors come from a human donor with HPV-associated anogenital cancer.

This rearrangement joins TRBV10-1 to TRBJ2-2; no definite D call. The germline CDR1 and CDR2 sequences are WNHNN and SYGVQD (reference sequence). Trimming pared 4 bases from V and 2 bases from J, leaving 5 bases between. The CDR3 sequence is 13 residues long. CDR3 sequence (DNA): TGCGCCAGCAGTGTAGGTAACACCGGGGAGCTGTTTTTT. This sequence encodes CASSVGNTGELFF.

This chain links TRBV5-6 with TRBJ2-7; 10 bases map to TRBD1. This CDR3 region has 16 residues. V lost 0 bases to trimming and J lost 5 bases; unmatched junction nucleotides: 8. Germline-derived CDR1 and CDR2 are SGHDT and YYEEEE. The chain's CDR3 is CASSLGSGQGVHEQYF. For the CDR3, the DNA is TGTGCCAGCAGCTTGGGTTCCGGACAGGGGGTACACGAGCAGTACTTC.

The chain combines TRBV5-8 with TRBJ1-1, with D possibly matching TRBD1 (5 bases). The CDR3 spans 13 residues. Germline V CDR1 and CDR2: SGHTS, YDEGEE. V lost 2 bases to trimming and J lost 6 bases, with 11 bases between them. DNA of the CDR3: TGTGCCAGCAGCTTTGGGGGGGGGTCTGAAGCTTTCTTT. Protein: CASSFGGGSEAFF. Combining the CDR3 with reference TRBV5-8 and TRBJ1-1 gives the whole variable domain EAGVTQSPTHLIKTRGQQATLRCSPISGHTSVYWYQQALGLGLQFLLWYDEGEERNRGNFPPRFSGRQFPNYSSELNVNALELEDSALYLCASSFGGGSEAFFGQGTRLTVV.

This clone showed up just a few times. V is TRBV19 and J is TRBJ2-1; tentatively, D is TRBD1 (6 bases). V was pared by 3 bases and J by 7 bases, with 13 bases between. Germline V gene sequence: CDR1 LNHDA, CDR2 SQIVND (reference sequence). CDR3 length equals 14 residues. CDR3 sequence: CASSILDRSNEQFF. CDR3 DNA sequence: TGTGCCAGTAGTATCCTAGACAGGTCGAATGAGCAGTTCTTC.

The V gene is TRBV5-1, the J gene TRBJ2-2, with TRBD2 as a possible D gene (6 bases). Deletions cut 6 bases from V and 0 bases from J, with 15 bases between. Germline values: CDR1 SGHRS, CDR2 YFSETQ. The CDR3 consists of 16 residues. The CDR3 spells CASIRGTDTNTGELFF. As DNA, the CDR3 is TGCGCCAGCATTCGAGGGACTGACACGAACACCGGGGAGCTGTTTTTT.

The chain combines TRBV11-2 with TRBJ2-1, with 12 bases lining up with TRBD1. This CDR3 is built from 15 residues. With V trimmed by 4 bases and J by 7 bases, 5 bases remained unmatched. CDR1 and CDR2 from the germline V gene are SGHAT and FQNNGV. CDR3: CASSSWDRGRNEQFF. CDR3 in DNA: TGTGCCAGCAGCTCCTGGGACAGGGGGCGAAATGAGCAGTTCTTC. The variable domain in full, with the rest retrieved from reference TRBV11-2 and TRBJ2-1, is EAGVAQSPRYKIIEKRQSVAFWCNPISGHATLYWYQQILGQGPKLLIQFQNNGVVDDSQLPKDRFSAERLKGVDSTLKIQPAKLEDSAVYLCASSSWDRGRNEQFFGPGTRLTVL.

Only a few counts were recorded for this clone. The chain uses TRBV27 and TRBJ1-6, with 9 bases lining up with TRBD1. Germline CDR1 and CDR2: MNHEY and SMNVEV (reference sequence). With 4 bases clipped from V and 5 bases from J, the junction kept 3 bases outside the gene matches. This CDR3 region has 15 residues. CDR3 sequence: CASSSWDRDNSPLHF. CDR3 nucleotide sequence: TGTGCCAGCAGTTCTTGGGACAGGGATAATTCACCCCTCCACTTT.

The gene calls are TRBV2 and TRBJ2-7, with D perhaps matching TRBD2 (7 bases). The CDR3 covers 16 residues. From germline, CDR1 is SNHLY and CDR2 FYNNEI. V was trimmed by 2 bases and J by 3 bases, leaving 17 bases between them. The CDR3 nucleotides read TGTGCCAGCAGTGAACGGCGGGGGCACTCATTCTACGAGCAGTACTTC. It yields the protein CASSERRGHSFYEQYF.

This clone came up once. One junction end disagrees with the germline gene, perhaps due to a read error. The chain has TRBV7-7 and TRBJ2-3; D may be TRBD1 or TRBD2 (7 bases each). This CDR3 contains 18 residues. CDR1 is SSHAT and CDR2 is FNYEAQ in the germline V gene (reference sequence). The CDR3 spells CASSPNAQGGGGADTQYF. The CDR3 DNA is TGTGCTAGCAGCCCCAATGCCCAGGGGGGGGGCGGCGCAGATACGCAGTATTTT.

This clone was counted a few times. V and J are TRBV2 and TRBJ1-6; tentative D call: TRBD1 (6 bases). The CDR3 sequence is 15 residues long. The germline gives CDR1 SNHLY, CDR2 FYNNEI. Between the trimmed V and J ends, which lost 9 bases and 5 bases, there was a span of 17 bases. The CDR3 nucleotides read TGTGCCAGTAAGCCTCCAGGGGTTGATAATTCACCCCTCCACTTT. Residues: CASKPPGVDNSPLHF.

The chain couples TRBV2 to TRBJ2-7; D is tentatively TRBD1 or TRBD2 (6 bases each). Germline lookup yields CDR1 SNHLY and CDR2 FYNNEI. Trimming cost V 7 bases and J 2 bases, with 15 bases left between them. The CDR3 is 14 residues long. CDR3 nucleotides: TGTGCCAGCAAGGGGGGAGGAATCGCCTACGAGCAGTACTTC. Its translation: CASKGGGIAYEQYF.

The V gene is TRBV7-2, the J gene TRBJ1-5; 10 bases fit TRBD1. Germline CDR1 is SGHTA and CDR2 is FQGNSA. With V trimmed by 0 bases and J by 6 bases, 5 bases remained unmatched. The CDR3 is made up of 16 amino acids. This CDR3 reads CASSLAWTGGVQPQHF. CDR3 nucleotide sequence: TGTGCCAGCAGCTTAGCCTGGACAGGGGGAGTTCAGCCCCAGCATTTT.

The V gene is TRBV28, the J gene TRBJ1-3; the match to TRBD1 covers 8 bases. The CDR3 loop spans 14 amino acids. Losses at the gene ends were 6 bases for V and 1 base for J; bases not matched to a gene: 2. In germline, CDR1 is MDHEN, CDR2 SYDVKM. The CDR3 nucleotides read TGTGCCAGCAGACGGACAGGGTCTGGAAACACCATATATTTT. It encodes CASRRTGSGNTIYF.

The V gene is TRBV7-9, the J gene TRBJ2-1; no reliable D call. Trimming took 5 bases from V and 5 from J, leaving 10 bases between them. This CDR3 has 13 residues. The germline CDR1 and CDR2 sequences are SEHNR and FQNEAQ (reference sequence). CDR3 coding DNA: TGTGCCAGCAGCCTAATACAGAACAATGAGCAGTTCTTC. The encoded protein is CASSLIQNNEQFF.

The rearrangement links TRBV7-9 to TRBJ2-1, with D perhaps matching TRBD1 (6 bases). V dropped 4 bases and J dropped 10 bases, with 8 bases sitting between them. Germline assignment: CDR1 SEHNR and CDR2 FQNEAQ (reference sequence). This CDR3 has 11 amino acids. In DNA form, the CDR3 reads TGTGCCAGCAGCTGGACAGCCGAGCAGTTCTTC. Amino acids: CASSWTAEQFF. Looking up the rest from reference TRBV7-9 and TRBJ2-1 gives the full variable domain: DTGVSQNPRHKITKRGQNVTFRCDPISEHNRLYWYRQTLGQGPEFLTYFQNEAQLEKSRLLSDRFSAERPKGSFSTLEIQRTEQGDSAMYLCASSWTAEQFFGPGTRLTVL.

V is TRBV4-2 and J is TRBJ2-1, with a possible D match to TRBD2 (7 bases). V shed 1 base and J shed 5 bases, with 12 bases lying between them. This CDR3 spans 15 amino acids. Per germline, CDR1 LGHNA and CDR2 YNFKEQ. This CDR3 is CASSQVGGGHNEQFF. CDR3 bases: TGTGCCAGCAGCCAAGTAGGGGGGGGGCACAATGAGCAGTTCTTC.

The chain has TRBV5-1 and TRBJ2-3; D may match TRBD1 or TRBD2 (5 bases each). The CDR3 runs 15 residues. Trimming removed 6 bases at V and 5 bases at J, with 19 bases between. CDR1 is SGHRS and CDR2 is YFSETQ in the germline V gene. In nucleotides, the CDR3 is TGCGCCAGCACAATCGGGGCAAGGGTGGGAGATACGCAGTATTTT. It specifies CASTIGARVGDTQYF.

V is TRBV9 and J is TRBJ1-1; TRBD1 matches at 10 bases. The CDR3 runs 16 residues. V shed 3 bases and J 5 bases; nucleotides not matched to a gene: 10. Germline V lookup: CDR1 SGDLS, CDR2 YYNGEE. The CDR3 DNA sequence: TGTGCCAGCAGCGCCCGGGACAGGGGCCCTTGGACTGAAGCTTTCTTT. The encoded protein is CASSARDRGPWTEAFF.

The rearrangement links TRBV2 to TRBJ2-3; 8 nucleotides line up with TRBD2. Germline loops: CDR1 SNHLY, CDR2 FYNNEI. This CDR3 is built from 15 residues. V lost 8 bases to trimming and J lost 2 bases; unmatched junction nucleotides: 9. The CDR3 loop reads CASDTSGFFTDTQYF. CDR3 in DNA: TGTGCCAGCGACACTAGCGGTTTCTTCACAGATACGCAGTATTTT.

The table lists this clone with a count of one. The rearrangement uses TRBV7-9 and TRBJ2-7; D not certain. V gave up 5 bases and J gave up 1 base, with 3 bases separating them. The CDR3 totals 11 residues. Germline V gene lookup returns CDR1 SEHNR and CDR2 FQNEAQ (reference sequence). The CDR3 region is CASSASYEQYF. CDR3 bases: TGTGCCAGCAGCGCTTCCTACGAGCAGTACTTC.

J is TRBJ2-2 and V is TRBV5-4; 9 nucleotides agree with TRBD2. In germline, CDR1 is SGHNT, CDR2 YYREEE (reference sequence). With V trimmed by 4 bases and J by 4 bases, 11 bases remained unmatched. CDR3 length: 17 amino acids. DNA for the CDR3: TGTGCCAGCAGCCCCTGGGCGGGGGGGCCGGGCACCGGGGAGCTGTTTTTT. Translation gives CASSPWAGGPGTGELFF. Supplemented by reference TRBV5-4 and TRBJ2-2, the full variable domain reads ETGVTQSPTHLIKTRGQQVTLRCSSQSGHNTVSWYQQALGQGPQFIFQYYREEENGRGNFPPRFSGLQFPNYSSELNVNALELDDSALYLCASSPWAGGPGTGELFFGEGSRLTVL.